The present entry profiles one TCR beta chain with its context. No antigen is known for it. The TCR beta libraries were generated through quantitative 5'-RACE incorporating molecular barcodes. TCRdb analysed the 5' RACE reads with MiXCR anew, one entry per CDR3 protein. The sample shows tens of thousands of distinct CDR3 sequences, more than 25% of them seen only once. The sample originates from a study of CD8 T cells in ankylosing spondylitis. Study observations and caveats: Significant enrichment of disease-linked clones was reportedly seen in matched ankylosing spondylitis synovial fluid. Seemingly characteristic of ankylosing spondylitis blood was a TCR beta motif consisting of under 10 highly homologous variants. Clones linked to the disease showed a CD8+ phenotype. They occurred at relatively low frequencies in peripheral blood.

This CDR3 is 14 amino acids long. Losses at the gene ends were 7 bases for V and 4 bases for J; bases not matched to a gene: 8. The germline V gene has CDR1 DFQATT and CDR2 SNEGSKA (reference sequence). The sequenced material came from blood, either unsorted or a sorted T cell fraction (not recorded which). The origin of this receptor is a male donor with ankylosing spondylitis or in good health (not recorded which). The gene calls are TRBV20-1 and TRBJ2-2; 8 bases are a match to TRBD2. The CDR3 reads CSVSGRGGTGELFF. The CDR3 DNA reads as TGCAGTGTGAGCGGGAGAGGAGGCACCGGGGAGCTGTTTTTT.